This T cell receptor (beta chain) originates from a study of blood T cells in healthy people across ages. A second PCR, run for about 6 to 12 cycles, used a sample-barcoded 5' primer plus a J-beta primer mix. TCRdb re-analysed the 5' RACE reads in MiXCR, keeping a single row per CDR3 protein. The sample has roughly 680,000 distinct CDR3 sequences; around 52% are singletons. With each sample, at least 5 micrograms of total RNA were extracted. Whole-study results and caveats: Researchers report that TCR beta diversity correlated strongly with naive T cell percentage.

This CDR3 region has 19 residues. The germline CDR1 and CDR2 sequences are SGHTA and FQGNSA. V lost 5 bases, J lost 6 bases, and 19 bases stayed unmatched. A remark on this clonotype: Its target is unknown.

Sequenced input: blood. This TCR was sampled from a woman older than 75 in good health. The J gene is TRBJ2-3, the V gene TRBV7-2, with TRBD2 identical over 11 bases. CDR3 amino acids: CASSGGRVLLAGALDTQYF. The CDR3, as DNA: TGTGCCAGCAGCGGGGGACGGGTCCTACTAGCGGGGGCGCTGGATACGCAGTATTTT.